This T cell receptor (beta chain) was identified in a study of blood T cells in healthy people across ages. Study-wide background: Capture by template switching was about one barcoded beta molecule per two T cells. Findings and caveats of the study: Greater diversity and more naive CD4+ cells were seen in long-lived donors than in aged donors.

Notes on this clonotype: Its antigen is undetermined.

Isolation yielded PBMCs, at least 7 million per sample, in every case. There were at least 6 micrograms of total RNA extracted from every sample. Then a second PCR, running roughly 7 to 11 cycles, was carried out with a sample-barcoded 5' primer and a J-beta primer mix. TCRdb recomputed calls from the 5' RACE reads with MiXCR, one row per CDR3 protein. The data contain about 730,000 distinct CDR3 sequences, roughly two fifths of them seen just once; the ten biggest clones take up around a fifth. Germline V gene sequence: CDR1 MGHRA, CDR2 YSYEKL. The CDR3 runs 14 residues. With 5 bases removed from V and 4 bases from J, the gap between germline ends came to 15 bases.

Material for sequencing was blood. This receptor was obtained from an older woman in good health. This sequence joins TRBV4-1 and TRBJ2-7; D is possibly TRBD2 (6 bases). DNA of the CDR3: TGCGCCAGCAGCGTCCGGGACTCCCAGTACGAGCAGTACTTC. This sequence encodes CASSVRDSQYEQYF.